The 32 T cell receptor beta chains below come from one sample, sequenced in a study of shared clonotypes between healthy human individuals. Cells designated naive CD8 were CD45RO-negative and were positively selected for CCR7, with terminally differentiated effector memory CD45RA+ cells excluded. Method: immunoSEQ multiplex PCR; TCRdb's copy keeps in-frame clones and lacks some. The table shows 2 million or so clones, with about 95% occurring only once. Material: naive CD8+ T cells sorted from blood. These receptors were taken from a man aged 18 to 30 in good health.

The chain is built from TRBV29-1 and TRBJ2-1; D perhaps matches TRBD2 (6 bases). Looked up from germline, CDR1 is SQVTM and CDR2 is ANQGSEA. There are 15 residues in the CDR3. V was pared by 0 bases and J by 5 bases, with 14 bases between. The CDR3 sequence: CSVEDLWSSDNEQFF. CDR3 nucleotides: TGCAGCGTTGAAGATCTGTGGTCTAGCGACAATGAGCAGTTCTTC.

The V gene is TRBV7-9, the J gene TRBJ2-7; 9 bases line up with TRBD2. The CDR3 length is 14 residues. With V trimmed by 4 bases and J by 2 bases, 3 bases remained unmatched. Germline CDR1 reads SEHNR; CDR2 reads FQNEAQ (reference sequence). The CDR3: CASSSQRGAYEQYF. The CDR3 DNA follows: TGTGCCAGCAGCTCCCAGCGGGGGGCCTACGAGCAGTACTTC.

The CDR3 protein is CASGWTGGGYGYTF. The CDR3 DNA reads TGTGCCAGCGGTTGGACAGGGGGCGGCTATGGCTACACCTTC. V gene TRBV6-5 combines with J gene TRBJ1-2, with 11 bases aligning to TRBD1. The CDR3 runs 14 residues. Germline values: CDR1 MNHEY, CDR2 SVGAGI. Trimming removed 8 bases from V and 4 bases from J; junction bases left unmatched: 6.

As concerns this clone: Additional DNA sequences in this sample encode the identical CDR3. This chain uses TRBV4-1 with TRBJ1-5, with D maybe TRBD1 (5 bases). The length of the CDR3 is 15 residues. Trimming removed 1 base from V and 1 base from J, with 8 bases in between. Per the germline V gene, CDR1 is MGHRA and CDR2 is YSYEKL. As DNA, the CDR3 is TGCGCCAGCAGCCAAGTATGGGGGAGCAATCAGCCCCAGCATTTT. It translates to CASSQVWGSNQPQHF.

The rearrangement links TRBV7-9 to TRBJ1-1, with 7 bases matching TRBD1. The length of the CDR3 is 13 residues. Germline V CDR1 and CDR2: SEHNR, FQNEAQ (reference sequence). V shed 4 bases, J shed 8 bases, and the junction held 7 bases outside the gene matches. The CDR3 sequence: CASSSDRVPEAFF. The CDR3 DNA reads as TGTGCCAGCAGCTCCGACAGGGTCCCAGAAGCTTTCTTT.

This chain joins TRBV4-1 and TRBJ2-7; 11 bases are shared with TRBD2. Per germline, CDR1 MGHRA and CDR2 YSYEKL. V shed 0 bases and J 5 bases; nucleotides not matched to a gene: 3. The CDR3 is 15 residues long. CDR3 loop: CASSQDGTSGHEQYF. The CDR3 region has the DNA TGCGCCAGCAGCCAAGACGGGACTAGCGGCCACGAGCAGTACTTC.

The gene calls are TRBV4-3 and TRBJ2-3; the match to TRBD1 covers 9 bases. CDR1 and CDR2 (germline): LGHNA, YSLEER. The CDR3 runs 14 residues. V trimming: 4 bases; J trimming: 5 bases; junction bases outside the gene matches: 4. In nucleotides, the CDR3 is TGCGCCAGCAGCCCGGGGACAGGGTTAGATACGCAGTATTTT. Protein sequence: CASSPGTGLDTQYF.

The chain couples TRBV6-5 to TRBJ1-1; a possible D gene is TRBD1 (5 bases). This CDR3 region has 15 residues. Trimming cost V 5 bases and J 3 bases, with 16 bases left between them. Germline V gene sequence: CDR1 MNHEY, CDR2 SVGAGI. This CDR3 reads CASSPRTDTYTEAFF. Written as DNA, the CDR3 is TGTGCCAGCAGTCCACGGACGGACACCTACACTGAAGCTTTCTTT.

This clone was recorded only once. CDR3 coding DNA: TGCGCCAGCAGCCAAGAGTCTTTCACCGGGGAGCTGTTTTTT. Its protein product is CASSQESFTGELFF. This chain links TRBV4-1 with TRBJ2-2; D not certain. Germline assignment: CDR1 MGHRA and CDR2 YSYEKL. The V and J ends lost 0 bases and 4 bases respectively, with 6 bases between them. This CDR3 is built from 14 residues.

Details on this clone: This specimen includes other DNA sequences encoding the same CDR3. The CDR3 protein is CASSQDPRYEQYF. In DNA form, the CDR3 reads TGCGCCAGCAGCCAAGATCCGCGGTACGAGCAGTACTTC. V is TRBV4-1 and J is TRBJ2-7; D is uncertain. The CDR3 extends over 13 amino acids. V lost 0 bases and J lost 4, with 7 bases in between. CDR1 and CDR2 (germline): MGHRA, YSYEKL.

The chain is built from TRBV7-9 and TRBJ2-3; 8 bases line up with TRBD2. The CDR3 has 17 residues. Looked up from germline, CDR1 is SEHNR and CDR2 is FQNEAQ (reference sequence). V lost 6 bases to trimming and J lost 2 bases; unmatched junction nucleotides: 13. DNA for the CDR3: TGTGCCAGCAGTCCTAGCTTTCGCGGGGGGAACACAGATACGCAGTATTTT. It is translated as CASSPSFRGGNTDTQYF. The variable domain in full, with the rest retrieved from reference TRBV7-9 and TRBJ2-3, is DTGVSQNPRHKITKRGQNVTFRCDPISEHNRLYWYRQTLGQGPEFLTYFQNEAQLEKSRLLSDRFSAERPKGSFSTLEIQRTEQGDSAMYLCASSPSFRGGNTDTQYFGPGTRLTVL.

J is TRBJ2-5 and V is TRBV4-3; D possibly corresponds to TRBD1 (6 bases). The J call is doubtful: the DNA matches TRBJ2-7 better. Per the germline V gene, CDR1 is LGHNA and CDR2 is YSLEER. This CDR3 spans 15 amino acids. CDR3 in amino acids: CASSQLTGPPYEQYF. The CDR3 DNA reads TGCGCCAGCAGCCAGCTCACAGGGCCCCCCTACGAGCAGTACTTC.

The chain links TRBV5-4 to TRBJ2-5, with D uncertain. This CDR3 has 12 amino acids. Germline V gene lookup returns CDR1 SGHNT and CDR2 YYREEE (reference sequence). Trimming shortened V by 3 bases and J by 4 bases, and 7 bases separated the two germline ends. Written as DNA, the CDR3 is TGTGCCAGCAGCTCCTGGGGAGAGACCCAGTACTTC. Amino acid sequence: CASSSWGETQYF.

The chain has TRBV2 and TRBJ2-5; 12 bases align to TRBD2. This CDR3 has 16 residues. V lost 4 bases to trimming and J lost 5 bases; unmatched junction nucleotides: 8. CDR1 is SNHLY and CDR2 is FYNNEI in the germline V gene. The DNA of the CDR3 is TGTGCCAGCAGTGGGCCTAGCGGGGGGGCGGCGGAGACCCAGTACTTC. Translation: CASSGPSGGAAETQYF.

In the case of this clone: The sample holds other DNA sequences that translate to the same CDR3. This chain joins TRBV7-9 and TRBJ2-3; 9 nucleotides align to TRBD2. Trimming took 3 bases from V and 0 from J; bases not matched to a gene: 1. Germline CDR1 reads SEHNR; CDR2 reads FQNEAQ (reference sequence). This CDR3 is 15 amino acids long. CDR3 nucleotides: TGTGCCAGCAGCTTGGCGGGAGGGAGCACAGATACGCAGTATTTT. It yields the protein CASSLAGGSTDTQYF.

V gene TRBV15 combines with J gene TRBJ1-6, with no clear D. The germline V gene has CDR1 LNHNV and CDR2 YYDKDF (reference sequence). This CDR3 is built from 15 residues. Trimming pared 0 bases from V and 8 bases from J, leaving 11 bases between. DNA for the CDR3: TGTGCCACCAGCAGAGATCGCGGGCCGGATTCACCCCTCCACTTT. Its translation is CATSRDRGPDSPLHF.

V gene TRBV27 combines with J gene TRBJ2-7; 7 positions match TRBD1. Germline CDR1 reads MNHEY; CDR2 reads SMNVEV (reference sequence). Trimming took 8 bases from V and 4 from J; bases not matched to a gene: 11. The CDR3 spans 14 residues. CDR3 loop: CASSLARGLYEQYF. The CDR3 DNA reads TGTGCCAGCTCCCTAGCTAGGGGGCTTTACGAGCAGTACTTC.

About this clone: This same CDR3 is encoded by further DNA sequences in the sample. V usage is TRBV29-1 and J usage is TRBJ2-1; the match to TRBD2 covers 10 bases. Germline V gene sequence: CDR1 SQVTM, CDR2 ANQGSEA. The CDR3 is 13 amino acids. V was clipped by 7 bases and J by 3 bases; unmatched bases: 3. The CDR3 protein is CSAGLADYNEQFF. CDR3 coding DNA: TGCAGCGCCGGACTAGCGGACTACAATGAGCAGTTCTTC.

The chain combines TRBV7-9 with TRBJ2-1, with 10 positions matching TRBD2. Trimming removed 5 bases from V and 2 bases from J; junction bases left unmatched: 3. In germline, CDR1 is SEHNR, CDR2 FQNEAQ (reference sequence). The CDR3 covers 15 residues. CDR3 region: CASSQREGTYNEQFF. The CDR3, as DNA: TGTGCCAGCAGCCAGCGGGAGGGGACCTACAATGAGCAGTTCTTC.

The rearrangement links TRBV27 to TRBJ2-5; tentatively, D is TRBD1 (5 bases). The V and J ends lost 5 bases and 2 bases respectively, with 12 bases between them. The CDR3 is made up of 14 amino acids. Germline assignment: CDR1 MNHEY and CDR2 SMNVEV (reference sequence). CDR3 sequence: CASSPTELQETQYF. In DNA, the CDR3 is TGTGCCAGCAGTCCGACAGAGCTTCAAGAGACCCAGTACTTC.

The CDR3 coding sequence is TGTGCCAGCAGCGCCGTCAGGGGCACTGAAGCTTTCTTT. Translation: CASSAVRGTEAFF. The rearrangement uses TRBV9 and TRBJ1-1; D might be TRBD1 (6 bases). The germline V gene has CDR1 SGDLS and CDR2 YYNGEE. The CDR3 sequence is 13 residues long. Trimming took 3 bases from V and 4 from J, leaving 10 bases between them.

The J gene is TRBJ2-7, the V gene TRBV11-2; D gene unclear. This CDR3 spans 14 amino acids. The V end lost 4 bases, the J end lost 2 bases, and 12 bases lay between the germline ends. Germline V gene data show CDR1 as SGHAT and CDR2 as FQNNGV. CDR3 residues: CASSSITHPYEQYF. Here the CDR3 DNA reads TGTGCCAGCAGCTCGATAACACATCCCTACGAGCAGTACTTC.

J is TRBJ2-1 and V is TRBV6-5; 14 nucleotides align to TRBD2. The V gene's germline CDR1 is MNHEY and CDR2 SVGAGI. With 2 bases clipped from V and 9 bases from J, the junction kept 3 bases outside the gene matches. The CDR3 totals 15 residues. CDR3 sequence (DNA): TGTGCCAGCAGTTACGCGGGACTAGCGGGAGTTGAGCAGTTCTTC. Translated: CASSYAGLAGVEQFF.

The CDR3 here is CASSSEMGQNTGELFF. In nucleotides, the CDR3 is TGTGCCAGCAGTTCTGAAATGGGGCAGAACACCGGGGAGCTGTTTTTT. The rearrangement uses TRBV28 and TRBJ2-2; D might be TRBD1 (5 bases). Deletions cut 4 bases from V and 1 base from J, with 13 bases between. The CDR3 totals 16 residues. Germline CDR1 and CDR2: MDHEN and SYDVKM.

This rearrangement joins TRBV5-4 to TRBJ1-2; D perhaps matches TRBD1 (6 bases). Germline-derived CDR1 and CDR2 are SGHNT and YYREEE (reference sequence). The CDR3 totals 12 residues. Trimming stripped 5 bases from V and 5 bases from J, with 10 bases between. CDR3 in amino acids: CASRGQGYGYTF. CDR3 coding DNA: TGTGCCAGCAGGGGTCAGGGGTATGGCTACACCTTC.

This chain uses TRBV29-1 with TRBJ1-2, with D possibly TRBD1 on 6 matching bases. Germline CDR1 SQVTM, CDR2 ANQGSEA. V was cut by 6 bases and J by 2 bases, with 16 bases left in between. CDR3 length: 14 residues. The CDR3 coding sequence is TGCAGCGTCACCGGGGAGGGGGACAACTATGGCTACACCTTC. Its protein product is CSVTGEGDNYGYTF.

The chain couples TRBV5-1 to TRBJ2-1; 9 nucleotides match TRBD1. CDR3 length equals 14 residues. Trimming removed 7 bases from V and 7 bases from J; junction bases left unmatched: 9. Germline assignment: CDR1 SGHRS and CDR2 YFSETQ. CDR3 protein: CASASTGGLNEQFF. CDR3 DNA sequence: TGCGCCAGCGCTTCGACAGGGGGTTTGAATGAGCAGTTCTTC.

V gene TRBV6-5 combines with J gene TRBJ1-1, with D unresolved. Trimming took 7 bases from V and 1 from J, leaving 13 bases between them. This CDR3 is 14 amino acids long. Germline V gene sequence: CDR1 MNHEY, CDR2 SVGAGI. The CDR3: CASTQGFKNTEAFF. CDR3 DNA sequence: TGTGCCAGCACCCAAGGGTTTAAGAACACTGAAGCTTTCTTT.

The chain carries TRBV7-9 and TRBJ2-3; TRBD1 matches 9 bases. Germline-derived CDR1 and CDR2 are SEHNR and FQNEAQ (reference sequence). This CDR3 region has 15 residues. V trimming: 5 bases; J trimming: 2 bases; junction bases outside the gene matches: 5. CDR3 bases: TGTGCCAGCAGCCGCCGGACAGGGGTCACAGATACGCAGTATTTT. It yields the protein CASSRRTGVTDTQYF.

The chain joins TRBV6-1 to TRBJ2-7; D might be TRBD1 (6 bases). CDR1 and CDR2 (germline): MNHNS, SASEGT. This CDR3 contains 15 residues. Trimming took off 2 bases at V and 4 bases at J, with 15 bases between the two ends. DNA of the CDR3: TGTGCCAGCAGTGAAACAGGGTTTCGGAAATACGAGCAGTACTTC. Its protein is CASSETGFRKYEQYF.

As for this clone: In this CDR3 the conserved last residue, phenylalanine or tryptophan, is missing, so a read error is likely. No DNA is shown, since the ends of the CDR3 on it are uncertain; the CDR3 is the one TCRdb lists. V usage is TRBV21-1 and J usage is TRBJ2-2; the table calls TRBD2, which could not be checked here. TRBV21-1 is noted as a pseudogene. The CDR3 spans 8 residues, counting both ends. CDR3 in amino acids: CASTLLRG.

Only one count was recorded for this clone. The CDR3 region has the DNA TGTGCCAGCAGCTACGGACTAGCGGGGGGCTGGACAGATACGCAGTATTTT. This translates into CASSYGLAGGWTDTQYF. This chain links TRBV5-6 with TRBJ2-3, with 14 bases aligning to TRBD2. CDR3 size: 17 residues. The V gene end was trimmed by 3 bases and the J gene end by 3 bases; junction bases not matched to a gene: 6. The germline V gene has CDR1 SGHDT and CDR2 YYEEEE.